This TCR beta chain emerged from a study of T cells in Graves' hyperthyroidism and ophthalmopathy. TCR beta CDR3 regions were amplified from RNA transcripts. The TCR CDR3 first-round RT-PCR relied on the HTBI primer set. Using its own MiXCR run on the multiplex PCR reads, TCRdb lists one record per CDR3 protein. The data contain hundreds of thousands of distinct CDR3 sequences, roughly an eighth of them singletons. Uncontrolled infection, other autoimmune disease, pregnancy or lactation excluded patients. The PBMCs were taken from approximately 9 ml of fresh peripheral blood. Regarding this clonotype: Relative to the germline gene, one junction end is altered; a read error may explain this.

This CDR3 is 13 amino acids long. Germline V lookup: CDR1 MNHEY, CDR2 SMNVEV (reference sequence). The source of this sequence is a woman under 30 with Graves' hyperthyroidism. The specimen was blood. The rearrangement links TRBV27 to TRBJ2-5, with D hard to call. The DNA for the CDR3 is TGTGCCGGCAGTTCCTCTAGAGTAGAGACCCAGTACTTC. Amino acids: CAGSSSRVETQYF.